This T cell receptor (beta chain) was retrieved from a study of sequential checkpoint blockade in melanoma. About the research overall: Patients were randomized 1:1 to nivolumab-then-ipilimumab or ipilimumab-then-nivolumab first-line. Maintenance nivolumab came after either treatment sequence.

Repertoires were generated with immunoSEQ multiplex PCR, while TCRdb's copy carries only in-frame clones and drops some. The sample lists about 12,000 clones, about three quarters occurring once. Specified treatment: randomized to nivolumab then ipilimumab (arm A) or the reverse (arm B). Patients had received no earlier DNA-damaging chemotherapy. From thawed PBMCs, live CD3+CD8+ cells negative for CD19 and CD56 were sorted. Germline assignment: CDR1 SGHAT and CDR2 FQNNGV. The CDR3 consists of 13 residues. V lost 7 bases to trimming and J lost 2 bases; unmatched junction nucleotides: 5. Sequences were derived from CD8+ T cells sorted from blood (inferred from file names), sampled from a patient given nivolumab and ipilimumab in sequence. This receptor was taken from a human donor with melanoma. This chain uses TRBV11-2 with TRBJ2-7; TRBD1 matches 7 bases. The CDR3 coding sequence is TGTGCCAGCACCTTGACAGGGACCTACGAGCAGTACTTC. Protein: CASTLTGTYEQYF.